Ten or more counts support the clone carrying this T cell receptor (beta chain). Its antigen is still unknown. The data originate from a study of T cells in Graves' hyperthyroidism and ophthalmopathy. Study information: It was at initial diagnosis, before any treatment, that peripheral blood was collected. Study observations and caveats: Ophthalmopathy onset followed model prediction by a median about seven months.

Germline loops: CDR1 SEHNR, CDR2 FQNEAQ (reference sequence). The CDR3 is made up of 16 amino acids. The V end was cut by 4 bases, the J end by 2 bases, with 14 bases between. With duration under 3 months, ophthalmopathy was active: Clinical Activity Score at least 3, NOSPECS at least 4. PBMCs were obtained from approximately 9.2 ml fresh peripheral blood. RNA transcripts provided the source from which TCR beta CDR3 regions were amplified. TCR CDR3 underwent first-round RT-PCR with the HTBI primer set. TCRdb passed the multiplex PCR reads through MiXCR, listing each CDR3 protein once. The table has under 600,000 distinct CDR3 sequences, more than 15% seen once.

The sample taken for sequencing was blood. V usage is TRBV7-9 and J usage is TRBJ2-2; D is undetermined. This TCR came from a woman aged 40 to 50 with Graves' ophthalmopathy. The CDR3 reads CASSSTVDRNTGELFF. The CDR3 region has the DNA TGTGCCAGCAGCTCTACCGTTGACCGAAACACCGGGGAGCTGTTTTTT. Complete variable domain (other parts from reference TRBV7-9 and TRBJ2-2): DTGVSQNPRHKITKRGQNVTFRCDPISEHNRLYWYRQTLGQGPEFLTYFQNEAQLEKSRLLSDRFSAERPKGSFSTLEIQRTEQGDSAMYLCASSSTVDRNTGELFFGEGSRLTVL.